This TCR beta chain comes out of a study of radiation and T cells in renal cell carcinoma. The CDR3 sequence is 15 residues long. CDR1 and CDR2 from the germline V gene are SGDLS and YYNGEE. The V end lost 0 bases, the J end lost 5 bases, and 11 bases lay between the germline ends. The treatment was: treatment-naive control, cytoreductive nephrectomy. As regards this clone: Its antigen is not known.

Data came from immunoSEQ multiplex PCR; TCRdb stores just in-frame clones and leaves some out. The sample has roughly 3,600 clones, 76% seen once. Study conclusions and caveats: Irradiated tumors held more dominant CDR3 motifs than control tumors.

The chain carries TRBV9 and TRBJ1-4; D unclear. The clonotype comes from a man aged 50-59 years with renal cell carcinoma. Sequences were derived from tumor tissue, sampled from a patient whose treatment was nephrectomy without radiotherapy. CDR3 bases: TGTGCCAGCAGCGTAGGTCCTACACCCAATGAAAAACTGTTTTTT. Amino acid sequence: CASSVGPTPNEKLFF. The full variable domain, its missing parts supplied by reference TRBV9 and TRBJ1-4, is DSGVTQTPKHLITATGQRVTLRCSPRSGDLSVYWYQQSLDQGLQFLIQYYNGEERAKGNILERFSAQQFPDLHSELNLSSLELGDSALYFCASSVGPTPNEKLFFGSGTQLSVL.